Listed here are 27 T cell receptor beta chains from one sample, sequenced in a study of blood T cell repertoires in COVID-19. The protocol was immunoSEQ multiplex PCR, while the TCRdb copy is restricted to in-frame clones and leaves out a portion. The top ten clones hold roughly a tenth of a sample with hundreds of thousands of clones, approximately 89% of them seen once. Sequencing used PBMCs or T cells enriched from blood (not recorded which). The receptors were sampled from a woman between 40 and 50 years old who had recovered from COVID-19.

V usage is TRBV7-3 and J usage is TRBJ1-1; perhaps TRBD1 as D (5 bases). The germline gives CDR1 SGHTA, CDR2 FQGTGA. V was trimmed by 5 bases and J by 1 base, leaving 8 bases between them. The CDR3 has 13 residues. The CDR3 bases are TGTGCCAGCAGCCCAGGGCCGAACACTGAAGCTTTCTTT. Translation gives CASSPGPNTEAFF.

The chain recombines TRBV30 with TRBJ1-1, with 8 bases matching TRBD1. Germline V gives CDR1 GTSNPN, CDR2 SVGIG (reference sequence). The CDR3 is 15 residues long. Losses at the gene ends were 3 bases for V and 5 bases for J; bases not matched to a gene: 11. CDR3 protein: CAWSNTGTGKTEAFF. As DNA, the CDR3 is TGTGCCTGGAGCAACACCGGGACAGGAAAAACTGAAGCTTTCTTT.

This chain uses TRBV28 with TRBJ2-1; 7 bases match TRBD2. Looked up from germline, CDR1 is MDHEN and CDR2 is SYDVKM. V lost 9 bases and J lost 0; bases outside the gene matches: 11. The CDR3 runs to 16 residues. In nucleotides, the CDR3 is TGTGCCAGTAGTACCCTACGGACTAGCTCCTACAATGAGCAGTTCTTC. Protein sequence: CASSTLRTSSYNEQFF.

This chain links TRBV12-3 or TRBV12-4 with TRBJ2-1, with D possibly TRBD1 on 6 matching bases. Trimming stripped 6 bases from V and 9 bases from J, with 9 bases between. This CDR3 is built from 11 residues. CDR3 nucleotide sequence: TGTGCCAGCAGCACAGGGATTGAGCAGTTCTTC. Translating gives CASSTGIEQFF.

V gene TRBV4-3 combines with J gene TRBJ2-7; 8 bases map to TRBD1. Germline CDR1 LGHNA, CDR2 YSLEER. The ends lost 0 bases at V and 4 bases at J; junction bases unmatched: 8. This CDR3 contains 16 residues. The CDR3 DNA reads TGCGCCAGCAGCCAAGATCCGTGGCAGGGGGCTTACGAGCAGTACTTC. It yields the protein CASSQDPWQGAYEQYF.

The gene calls are TRBV28 and TRBJ1-6; tentatively, D is TRBD1 (6 bases). Germline lookup yields CDR1 MDHEN and CDR2 SYDVKM. V lost 4 bases, J lost 7 bases, and 11 bases lay in between. The CDR3 loop spans 14 amino acids. The CDR3 region is CASSWGTQNSPLHF. The CDR3 coding sequence is TGTGCCAGCAGTTGGGGGACACAAAATTCACCCCTCCACTTT.

Here the CDR3 DNA reads TGTGCCTGGAGTGTACTGGGAGGGGGAGACGGGGAGCTGTTTTTT. It is translated as CAWSVLGGGDGELFF. This chain connects TRBV30 to TRBJ2-2; a weak D match, TRBD2 (7 bases). Per the germline V gene, CDR1 is GTSNPN and CDR2 is SVGIG (reference sequence). There are 15 residues in the CDR3. V shed 0 bases and J shed 7 bases, with 15 bases lying between them.

This chain connects TRBV3-1 (or the pseudogene TRBV3-2) to TRBJ1-4, with D possibly TRBD1 on 5 matching bases. The CDR3 has 16 residues. Trimming left V 1 base short and J 8 bases short, with 17 bases between. Germline V lookup: CDR1 LGHDT, CDR2 YNNKEL (reference sequence). The CDR3 DNA follows: TGTGCCAGCAGCCAAGCCCCCGGGGGGGGTGGAGAAAAACTGTTTTTT. Protein: CASSQAPGGGGEKLFF.

This rearrangement joins TRBV6-2 or TRBV6-3 to TRBJ1-1, with D possibly TRBD1 on 6 matching bases. This CDR3 spans 16 amino acids. Trimming pared 3 bases from V and 0 bases from J, leaving 14 bases between. Germline CDR1 and CDR2: MNHEY and SVGEGT. The CDR3: CASSYQGPYMNTEAFF. CDR3 coding DNA: TGTGCCAGCAGTTATCAGGGGCCTTACATGAACACTGAAGCTTTCTTT.

This rearrangement joins TRBV2 to TRBJ1-3, with D possibly being TRBD1 (5 bases). CDR3 size: 13 residues. The V end was cut by 8 bases, the J end by 8 bases, with 16 bases between. CDR1 SNHLY and CDR2 FYNNEI come from the germline V gene. In DNA form, the CDR3 reads TGTGCCAGCGGCGGGGGTTCGGTCCACACCATATATTTT. The encoded protein is CASGGGSVHTIYF.

The chain recombines TRBV15 with TRBJ2-1; D gene unclear. V lost 8 bases and J lost 8, with 19 bases in between. CDR3 length: 14 residues. Germline CDR1 LNHNV, CDR2 YYDKDF (reference sequence). CDR3 residues: CATRLYKGVDEQFF. In DNA form, the CDR3 reads TGTGCCACCCGACTTTACAAAGGCGTCGATGAGCAGTTCTTC.

The chain links TRBV18 to TRBJ1-5; 10 bases map to TRBD1. The V and J ends lost 2 bases and 8 bases, in that order; junction bases with no gene match: 6. This CDR3 has 15 amino acids. Germline CDR1 reads KGHSH; CDR2 reads LQKENI. CDR3 sequence (DNA): TGTGCCAGCTCACCAGGGGACAGGGGAGAGGAGCCCCAGCATTTT. As protein: CASSPGDRGEEPQHF.

The chain joins TRBV6-5 to TRBJ2-7, with 8 positions matching TRBD1. This CDR3 is 14 amino acids long. Germline trimming cut 6 bases from V and 5 bases from J; bases unmatched to any gene: 9. CDR1 and CDR2 (germline): MNHEY, SVGAGI. CDR3 nucleotide sequence: TGTGCCAGCAGACAGACAGGGGATGTGCACGAGCAGTACTTC. Amino acids: CASRQTGDVHEQYF.

The V and J genes are TRBV7-9 and TRBJ2-5; TRBD1 matches at 10 bases. The CDR3 is 16 residues long. Germline V gene sequence: CDR1 SEHNR, CDR2 FQNEAQ (reference sequence). After removal of 0 bases from V and 1 base from J, the junction contained 2 bases not matched to a gene. CDR3 DNA sequence: TGTGCCAGCAGCTTAGCGTGGGACAGGGGCCAAGAGACCCAGTACTTC. This translates into CASSLAWDRGQETQYF.

This sequence joins TRBV6-5 and TRBJ1-5; 7 bases map to TRBD1. The V gene's germline CDR1 is MNHEY and CDR2 SVGAGI. After removal of 5 bases from V and 6 bases from J, the junction contained 10 bases not matched to a gene. CDR3 length equals 15 residues. The CDR3 nucleotides are TGTGCCAGCAGTCCCGGGGGACAGACGGGTCAGCCCCAGCATTTT. Amino acids: CASSPGGQTGQPQHF.

This chain links TRBV11-2 with TRBJ1-5; 9 bases are shared with TRBD1. The CDR3 loop spans 14 amino acids. Trimming at V came to 5 bases and at J to 6 bases, leaving 5 bases not matched to a gene. CDR1 and CDR2 (germline): SGHAT, FQNNGV. CDR3 in DNA: TGTGCCAGCAGCCTCGGACAGGGGCGTCAGCCCCAGCATTTT. This translates into CASSLGQGRQPQHF.

The V gene is TRBV7-8, the J gene TRBJ2-3; no clear D gene. The germline V gene encodes CDR1 SGHVS and CDR2 FQNEAQ. The CDR3 contains 16 residues. V gave up 5 bases and J gave up 4 bases, with 19 bases separating them. CDR3 in amino acids: CASSPGSSYNADTQYF. As DNA, the CDR3 is TGTGCCAGCAGCCCAGGAAGCTCATACAACGCAGATACGCAGTATTTT.

This chain joins TRBV7-3 and TRBJ2-2; possible D gene TRBD2, 5 bases. CDR3 length: 20 amino acids. The germline CDR1 and CDR2 sequences are SGHTA and FQGTGA. The V end lost 5 bases, the J end lost 4 bases, and 29 bases lay between the germline ends. In DNA form, the CDR3 reads TGTGCCAGCAGCCCCTATCCTCCACGCACTAGGTCGTATAGCACCGGGGAGCTGTTTTTT. It yields the protein CASSPYPPRTRSYSTGELFF.

This clone has more than one count but fewer than ten. The chain employs TRBV4-1 and TRBJ2-3; 8 bases are a match to TRBD1. The V gene end was trimmed by 0 bases and the J gene end by 1 base; junction bases not matched to a gene: 6. Germline loops: CDR1 MGHRA, CDR2 YSYEKL. CDR3 size: 17 residues. The CDR3 protein is CASSQDAHRGGTDTQYF. Here the CDR3 DNA reads TGCGCCAGCAGCCAAGATGCACACAGGGGGGGCACAGATACGCAGTATTTT.

This clone occurred a few times. The chain recombines TRBV6-5 with TRBJ1-2; TRBD1 matches 7 bases. Germline trimming cut 6 bases from V and 7 bases from J; bases unmatched to any gene: 8. Germline CDR1 and CDR2: MNHEY and SVGAGI. There are 13 residues in the CDR3. The CDR3 spells CASRTGLSGGYTF. In DNA form, the CDR3 reads TGTGCCAGCAGGACAGGGCTCTCGGGTGGCTACACCTTC.

This clone appeared once. The chain couples TRBV2 to TRBJ1-2; D might be TRBD1 (6 bases). The V end lost 7 bases, the J end lost 4 bases, and 16 bases lay between the germline ends. The CDR3 has 14 residues. Per the germline V gene, CDR1 is SNHLY and CDR2 is FYNNEI. CDR3 bases: TGTGCCAGCACCCCAACCAGGGGAATCTATGGCTACACCTTC. Translating it yields CASTPTRGIYGYTF.

The chain joins TRBV29-1 to TRBJ2-5; D perhaps matches TRBD1 (6 bases). The CDR3 covers 13 residues. CDR1 is SQVTM, CDR2 ANQGSEA, per germline. Trimming pared 6 bases from V and 5 bases from J, leaving 16 bases between. CDR3 sequence (DNA): TGCAGCGTCTCGTACAGGGTGTGGGAGACCCAGTACTTC. It encodes CSVSYRVWETQYF.

Here the CDR3 reads CASSVSRDSHLADTQYF. The CDR3 coding sequence is TGTGCCAGCAGCGTAAGCCGGGACTCCCACTTGGCAGATACGCAGTATTTT. The chain recombines TRBV9 with TRBJ2-3, with a possible D match to TRBD2 (6 bases). In germline, CDR1 is SGDLS, CDR2 YYNGEE. V lost 1 base and J lost 4, with 19 bases in between. The CDR3 is 17 residues long.

The chain recombines TRBV10-2 with TRBJ2-7, with 12 bases matching TRBD2. There are 17 residues in the CDR3. J lost 6 bases, V lost 0 bases, and 9 bases had no gene match. The germline V gene has CDR1 WSHSY and CDR2 SAAADI. CDR3 bases: TGCGCCAGCAGTGAGTCGAGCGCTAGCGGGGGGGCGGGCGAGCAGTACTTC. Translating it yields CASSESSASGGAGEQYF.

CDR3 sequence reads: CASSLPGRYEQYF. DNA for the CDR3: TGTGCCAGCAGCTTACCGGGGAGGTACGAGCAGTACTTC. The chain combines TRBV11-3 with TRBJ2-7; tentatively, D is TRBD2 (6 bases). The CDR3 is 13 amino acids. The V and J ends lost 2 bases and 4 bases respectively, with 9 bases between them. Germline lookup yields CDR1 SGHNT and CDR2 YENEEA.

The rearrangement joins TRBV7-9 to TRBJ1-2; D possibly corresponds to TRBD1 (5 bases). Trimming removed 6 bases at V and 4 bases at J, with 9 bases between. This CDR3 is 12 amino acids long. The V gene's germline CDR1 is SEHNR and CDR2 FQNEAQ (reference sequence). The CDR3 region is CASRADSYGYTF. CDR3 sequence (DNA): TGTGCCAGCAGGGCCGACAGCTATGGCTACACCTTC.

J is TRBJ2-3 and V is TRBV30; 8 bases are shared with TRBD2. Germline values: CDR1 GTSNPN, CDR2 SVGIG (reference sequence). The length of the CDR3 is 14 residues. J lost 5 bases, V lost 7 bases, and 11 bases had no gene match. CDR3 DNA: TGTGCCTACGATAGGCGCGGGAGGCAAGATACGCAGTATTTT. Residues: CAYDRRGRQDTQYF.